This paragraph covers one T cell receptor (beta chain) sequence. Its antigen remains unidentified. Generated by immunoSEQ multiplex PCR, the TCRdb table keeps only in-frame clones and is missing some. Among 150,000 to 200,000 clones listed, roughly 82% were seen once. The data belong to a study of cytomegalovirus exposure and HLA in healthy donors. The donors were in the approximately 130-subject validation cohort; that cohort was separate from the roughly 730-subject first cohort. Study findings and constraints: The study listed about 150 cytomegalovirus-associated TCR beta chains. Three CMV-associated chains proved CMV antigen-specific in vitro. As was reported, the classifier diagnosed cytomegalovirus status with high specificity and sensitivity.

Germline trimming cut 8 bases from V and 8 bases from J; bases unmatched to any gene: 6. The CDR3 is made up of 12 amino acids. Germline lookup yields CDR1 SNHLY and CDR2 FYNNEI. The receptor was isolated from a man younger than 35 in good health and CMV-seropositive. The V call is TRBV2, the J call TRBJ2-1; 7 nucleotides agree with TRBD2. Sequencing was performed on PBMCs. DNA for the CDR3: TGTGCCAGCCGGGAGGAAGTTCATGAGCAGTTCTTC. Encoded protein: CASREEVHEQFF.